The following is a T cell receptor beta chain sequence with its context. Its antigen is not known. Time point meaning: sample taken at primary tumor resection. From tumor, nontumor lung or frozen PBMC, whole RNA was taken unsorted for sequencing. This sample stems from a study of spatial heterogeneity in lung cancer. General study points: It was found that expanded intratumoral alpha and beta TCR counts tracked tumor mutation counts.

The CDR3 is made up of 17 amino acids. The germline CDR1 and CDR2 sequences are SGHRS and YFSETQ. Losses at the gene ends were 2 bases for V and 0 bases for J; bases not matched to a gene: 6. In the library, each TCR cDNA molecule bore its own unique molecular identifier. A single record per CDR3 protein comes from TCRdb applying MiXCR to the 5' RACE reads. The sample yields roughly 19,000 distinct CDR3 sequences, more than 15% seen once. The chain uses TRBV5-1 and TRBJ2-5; 11 bases line up with TRBD2. The specimen comprised lung tumor tissue, sampled at surgery. The sequence came from a female donor with early-stage non-small cell lung cancer. Here the CDR3 DNA reads TGCGCCAGCAGCTTTACCCTAGCGGGAGGATACCAAGAGACCCAGTACTTC. Amino acids: CASSFTLAGGYQETQYF.